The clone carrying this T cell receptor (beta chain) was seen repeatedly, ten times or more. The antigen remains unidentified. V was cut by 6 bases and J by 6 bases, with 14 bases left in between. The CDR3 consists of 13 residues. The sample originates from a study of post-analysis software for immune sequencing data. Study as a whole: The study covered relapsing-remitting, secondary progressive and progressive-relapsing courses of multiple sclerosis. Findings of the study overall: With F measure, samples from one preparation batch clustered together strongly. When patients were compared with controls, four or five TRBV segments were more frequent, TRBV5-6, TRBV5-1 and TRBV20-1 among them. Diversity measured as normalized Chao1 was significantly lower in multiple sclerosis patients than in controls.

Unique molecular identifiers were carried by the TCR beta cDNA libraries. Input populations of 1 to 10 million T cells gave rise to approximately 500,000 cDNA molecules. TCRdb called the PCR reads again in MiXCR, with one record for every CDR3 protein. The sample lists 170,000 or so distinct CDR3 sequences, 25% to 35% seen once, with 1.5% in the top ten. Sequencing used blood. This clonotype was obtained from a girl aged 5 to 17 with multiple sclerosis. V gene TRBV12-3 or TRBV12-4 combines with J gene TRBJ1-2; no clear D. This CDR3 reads CASRRAKGDGYTF. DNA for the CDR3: TGTGCCAGCAGAAGGGCCAAAGGTGATGGCTACACCTTC.